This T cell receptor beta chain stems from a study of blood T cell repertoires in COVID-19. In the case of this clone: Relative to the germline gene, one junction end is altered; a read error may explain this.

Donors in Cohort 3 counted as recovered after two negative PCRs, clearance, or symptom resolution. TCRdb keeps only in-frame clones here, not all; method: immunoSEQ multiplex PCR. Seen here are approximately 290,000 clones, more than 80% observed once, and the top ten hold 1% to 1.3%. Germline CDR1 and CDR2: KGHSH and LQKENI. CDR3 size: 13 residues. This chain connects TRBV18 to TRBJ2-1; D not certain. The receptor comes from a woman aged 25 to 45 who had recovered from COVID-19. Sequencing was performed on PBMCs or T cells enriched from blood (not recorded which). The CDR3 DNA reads TGTGCCAGCGCACCTCCTTCGGTTGATGAGCAGTTCTTC. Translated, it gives CASAPPSVDEQFF.